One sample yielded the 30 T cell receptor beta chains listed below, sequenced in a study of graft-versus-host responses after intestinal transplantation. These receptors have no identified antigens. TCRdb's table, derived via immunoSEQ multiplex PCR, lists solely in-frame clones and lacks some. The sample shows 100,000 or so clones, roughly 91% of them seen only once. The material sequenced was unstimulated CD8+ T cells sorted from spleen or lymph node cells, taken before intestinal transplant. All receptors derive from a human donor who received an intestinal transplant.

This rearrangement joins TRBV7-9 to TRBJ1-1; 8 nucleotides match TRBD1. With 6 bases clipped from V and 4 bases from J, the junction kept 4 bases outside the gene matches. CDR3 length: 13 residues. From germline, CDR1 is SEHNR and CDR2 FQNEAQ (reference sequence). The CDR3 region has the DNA TGTGCCAGCAGGCAGACAGGGGTCACTGAAGCTTTCTTT. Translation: CASRQTGVTEAFF.

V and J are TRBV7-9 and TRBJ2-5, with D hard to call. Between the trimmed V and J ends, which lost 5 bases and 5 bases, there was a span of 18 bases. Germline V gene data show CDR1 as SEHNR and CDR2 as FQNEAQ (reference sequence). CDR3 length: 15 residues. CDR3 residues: CASSPSVAVLETQYF. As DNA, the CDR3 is TGTGCCAGCAGCCCCTCCGTCGCGGTCTTGGAGACCCAGTACTTC.

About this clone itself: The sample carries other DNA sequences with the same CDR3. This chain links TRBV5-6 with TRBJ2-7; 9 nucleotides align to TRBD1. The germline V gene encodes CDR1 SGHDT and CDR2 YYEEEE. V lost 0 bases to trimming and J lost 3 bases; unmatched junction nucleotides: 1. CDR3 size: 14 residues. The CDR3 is CASSLGTGVYEQYF. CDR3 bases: TGTGCCAGCAGCTTGGGGACAGGGGTCTACGAGCAGTACTTC.

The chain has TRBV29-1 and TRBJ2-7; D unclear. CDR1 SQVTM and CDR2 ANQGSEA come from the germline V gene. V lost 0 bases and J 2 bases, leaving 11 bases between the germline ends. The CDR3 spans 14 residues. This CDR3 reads CSVEDTEVTYEQYF. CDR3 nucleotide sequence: TGCAGCGTTGAAGACACAGAAGTTACCTACGAGCAGTACTTC.

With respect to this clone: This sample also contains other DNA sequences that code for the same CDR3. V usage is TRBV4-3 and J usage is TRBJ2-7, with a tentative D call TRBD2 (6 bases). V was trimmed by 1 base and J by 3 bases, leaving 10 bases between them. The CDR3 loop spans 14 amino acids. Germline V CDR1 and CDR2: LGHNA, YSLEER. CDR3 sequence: CASSQGRGGYEQYF. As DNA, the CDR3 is TGCGCCAGCAGCCAAGGCCGGGGAGGCTACGAGCAGTACTTC.

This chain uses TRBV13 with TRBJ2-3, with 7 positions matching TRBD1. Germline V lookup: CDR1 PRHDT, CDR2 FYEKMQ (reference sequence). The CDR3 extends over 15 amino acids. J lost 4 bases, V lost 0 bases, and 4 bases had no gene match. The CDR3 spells CASSLGTGNADTQYF. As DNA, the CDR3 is TGTGCCAGCAGCTTAGGGACAGGGAATGCAGATACGCAGTATTTT.

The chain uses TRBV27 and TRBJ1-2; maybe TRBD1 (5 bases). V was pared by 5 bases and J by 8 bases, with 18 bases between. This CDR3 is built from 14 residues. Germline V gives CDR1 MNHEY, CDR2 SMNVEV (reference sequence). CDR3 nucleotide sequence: TGTGCCAGCAGTCCCCGGCCGGGGGTGGAGGGCTACACCTTC. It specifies CASSPRPGVEGYTF.

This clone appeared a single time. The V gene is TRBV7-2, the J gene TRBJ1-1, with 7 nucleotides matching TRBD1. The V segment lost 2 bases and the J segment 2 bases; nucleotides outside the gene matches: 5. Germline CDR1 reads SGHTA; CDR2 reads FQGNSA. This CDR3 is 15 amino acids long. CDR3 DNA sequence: TGTGCCAGCAGCTTACGACAGGGATTCAACACTGAAGCTTTCTTT. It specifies CASSLRQGFNTEAFF.

CDR3 amino acids: CSVQGGQLAYNEQFF. CDR3 coding DNA: TGCAGCGTACAAGGGGGCCAACTAGCCTACAATGAGCAGTTCTTC. The chain joins TRBV29-1 to TRBJ2-1; 7 bases agree with TRBD1. The CDR3 is 15 residues long. The germline gives CDR1 SQVTM, CDR2 ANQGSEA. V shed 6 bases and J 2 bases; nucleotides not matched to a gene: 10.

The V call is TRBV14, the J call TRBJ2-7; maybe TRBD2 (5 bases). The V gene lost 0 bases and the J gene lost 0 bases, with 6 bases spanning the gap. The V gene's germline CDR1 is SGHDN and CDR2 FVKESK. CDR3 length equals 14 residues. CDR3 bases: TGTGCCAGCAGCCAAGATGGAGGCTCCTACGAGCAGTACTTC. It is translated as CASSQDGGSYEQYF.

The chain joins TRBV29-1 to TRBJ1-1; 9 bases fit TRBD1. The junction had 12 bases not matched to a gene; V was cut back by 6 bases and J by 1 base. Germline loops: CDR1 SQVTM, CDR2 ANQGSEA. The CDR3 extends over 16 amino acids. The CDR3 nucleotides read TGCAGCGTCGGGGGACAGGGACCCCAGACGAACACTGAAGCTTTCTTT. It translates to CSVGGQGPQTNTEAFF.

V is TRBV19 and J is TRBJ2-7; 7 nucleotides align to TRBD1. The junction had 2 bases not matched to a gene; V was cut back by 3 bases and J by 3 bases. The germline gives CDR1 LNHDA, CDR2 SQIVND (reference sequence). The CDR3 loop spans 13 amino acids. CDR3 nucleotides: TGTGCCAGTAGTATGCGACAGGGCTACGAGCAGTACTTC. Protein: CASSMRQGYEQYF.

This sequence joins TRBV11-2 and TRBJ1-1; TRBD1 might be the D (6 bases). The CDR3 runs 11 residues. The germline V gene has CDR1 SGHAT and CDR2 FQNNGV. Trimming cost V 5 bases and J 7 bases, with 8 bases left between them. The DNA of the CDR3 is TGTGCCAGCAGCCGAGGGGGTGAAGCTTTCTTT. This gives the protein CASSRGGEAFF.

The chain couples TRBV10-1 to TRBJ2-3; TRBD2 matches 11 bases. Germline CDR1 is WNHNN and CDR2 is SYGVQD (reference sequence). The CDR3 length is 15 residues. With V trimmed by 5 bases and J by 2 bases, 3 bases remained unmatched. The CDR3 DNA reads TGCGCCAGCAGTAGGACTAGCGGGTCCACAGATACGCAGTATTTT. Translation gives CASSRTSGSTDTQYF.

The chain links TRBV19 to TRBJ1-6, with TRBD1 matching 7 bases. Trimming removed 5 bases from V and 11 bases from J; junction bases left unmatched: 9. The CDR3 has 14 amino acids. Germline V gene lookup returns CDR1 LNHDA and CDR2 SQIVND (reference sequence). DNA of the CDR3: TGTGCCAGTAGTCCGGGACAGTTAAGGGCACCCCTCCACTTT. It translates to CASSPGQLRAPLHF. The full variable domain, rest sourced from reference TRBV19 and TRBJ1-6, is DGGITQSPKYLFRKEGQNVTLSCEQNLNHDAMYWYRQDPGQGLRLIYYSQIVNDFQKGDIAEGYSVSREKKESFPLTVTSAQKNPTAFYLCASSPGQLRAPLHFGNGTRLTVT.

In DNA form, the CDR3 reads TGTGCCTGGTCAGAGGGCTCGGGCTACGAGCAGTACTTC. It codes for CAWSEGSGYEQYF. The gene calls are TRBV30 and TRBJ2-7; possible D gene TRBD2, 5 bases. Germline V gene lookup returns CDR1 GTSNPN and CDR2 SVGIG (reference sequence). V shed 5 bases and J shed 3 bases, with 14 bases lying between them. CDR3 length equals 13 residues.

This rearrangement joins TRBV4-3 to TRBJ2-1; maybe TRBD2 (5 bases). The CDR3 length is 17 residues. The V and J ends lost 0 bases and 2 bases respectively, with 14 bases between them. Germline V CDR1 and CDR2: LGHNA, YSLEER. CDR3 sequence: CASSQESGDSPYNEQFF. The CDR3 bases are TGCGCCAGCAGCCAAGAATCCGGGGATTCGCCCTACAATGAGCAGTTCTTC.

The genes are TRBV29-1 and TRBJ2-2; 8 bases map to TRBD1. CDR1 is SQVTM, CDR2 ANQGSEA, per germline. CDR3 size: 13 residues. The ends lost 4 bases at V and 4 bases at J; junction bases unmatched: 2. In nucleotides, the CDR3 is TGCAGCGTTGCCACAGGGGGCACCGGGGAGCTGTTTTTT. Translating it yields CSVATGGTGELFF.

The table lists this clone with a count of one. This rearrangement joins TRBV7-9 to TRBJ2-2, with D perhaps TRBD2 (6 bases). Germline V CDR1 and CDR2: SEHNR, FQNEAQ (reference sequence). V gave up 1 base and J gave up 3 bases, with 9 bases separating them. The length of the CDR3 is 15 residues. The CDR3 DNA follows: TGTGCCAGCAGCTTAGTAGGAGGGTACACCGGGGAGCTGTTTTTT. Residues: CASSLVGGYTGELFF.

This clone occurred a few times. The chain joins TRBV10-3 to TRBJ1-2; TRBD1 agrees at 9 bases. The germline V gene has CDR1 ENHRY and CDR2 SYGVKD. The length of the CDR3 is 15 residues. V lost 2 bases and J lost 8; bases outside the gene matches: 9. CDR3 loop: CAISEEIGQGRGYTF. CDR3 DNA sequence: TGTGCCATCAGTGAGGAGATAGGACAGGGGCGCGGCTACACCTTC.

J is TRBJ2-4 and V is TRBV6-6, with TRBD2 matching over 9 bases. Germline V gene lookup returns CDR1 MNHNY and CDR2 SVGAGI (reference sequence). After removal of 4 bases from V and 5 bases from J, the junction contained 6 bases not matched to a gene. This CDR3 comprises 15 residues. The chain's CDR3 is CASSSERGAENIQYF. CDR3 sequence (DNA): TGTGCCAGCAGTTCTGAGCGGGGGGCGGAAAACATTCAGTACTTC.

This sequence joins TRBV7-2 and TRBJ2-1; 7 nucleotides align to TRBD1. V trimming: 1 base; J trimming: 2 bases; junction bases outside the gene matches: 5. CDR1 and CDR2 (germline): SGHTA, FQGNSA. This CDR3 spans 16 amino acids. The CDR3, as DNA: TGTGCCAGCAGCTTAGACCGGGACAGACCCTACAATGAGCAGTTCTTC. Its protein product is CASSLDRDRPYNEQFF.

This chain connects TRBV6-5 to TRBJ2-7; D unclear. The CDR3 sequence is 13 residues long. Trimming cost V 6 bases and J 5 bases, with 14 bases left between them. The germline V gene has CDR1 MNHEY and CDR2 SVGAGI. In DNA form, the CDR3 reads TGTGCCAGCAGCACCGGGTTACCGCACGAGCAGTACTTC. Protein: CASSTGLPHEQYF.

The CDR3 here is CASSLPRNGQGKGGYEKLFF. Written as DNA, the CDR3 is TGTGCCAGCAGCTTACCCCGAAATGGACAGGGAAAGGGTGGTTATGAAAAACTGTTTTTT. The chain has TRBV7-8 and TRBJ1-4; 8 bases are shared with TRBD1. The CDR3 contains 20 residues. In germline, CDR1 is SGHVS, CDR2 FQNEAQ. Trimming cost V 2 bases and J 6 bases; bases outside gene matches: 20.

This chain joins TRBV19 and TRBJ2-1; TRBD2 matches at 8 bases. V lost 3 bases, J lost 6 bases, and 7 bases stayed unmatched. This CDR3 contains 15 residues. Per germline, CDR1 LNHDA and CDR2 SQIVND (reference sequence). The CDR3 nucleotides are TGTGCCAGTAGTATTGGAACTAGCGGAATCAATGAGCAGTTCTTC. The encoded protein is CASSIGTSGINEQFF.

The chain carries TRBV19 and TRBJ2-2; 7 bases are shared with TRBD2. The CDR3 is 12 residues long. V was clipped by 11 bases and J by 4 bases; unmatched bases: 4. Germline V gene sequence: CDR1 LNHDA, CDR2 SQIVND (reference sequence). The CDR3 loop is CAGGESTGELFF. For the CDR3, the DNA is TGTGCCGGGGGGGAAAGCACCGGGGAGCTGTTTTTT. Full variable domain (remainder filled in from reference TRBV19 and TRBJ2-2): DGGITQSPKYLFRKEGQNVTLSCEQNLNHDAMYWYRQDPGQGLRLIYYSQIVNDFQKGDIAEGYSVSREKKESFPLTVTSAQKNPTAFYLCAGGESTGELFFGEGSRLTVL.

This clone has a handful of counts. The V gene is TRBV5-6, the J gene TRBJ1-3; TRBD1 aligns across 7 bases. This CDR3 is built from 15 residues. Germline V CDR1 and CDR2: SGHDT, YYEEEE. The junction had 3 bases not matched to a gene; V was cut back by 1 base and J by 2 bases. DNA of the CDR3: TGTGCCAGCAGCTTGAGGGACAGCGCTGGAAACACCATATATTTT. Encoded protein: CASSLRDSAGNTIYF.

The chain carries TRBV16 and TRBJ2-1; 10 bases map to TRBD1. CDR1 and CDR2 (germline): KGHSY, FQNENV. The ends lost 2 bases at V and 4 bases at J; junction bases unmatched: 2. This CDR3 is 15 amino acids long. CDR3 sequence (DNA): TGTGCCAGCAGCCAAGGGACAGGGGTTTACAATGAGCAGTTCTTC. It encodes CASSQGTGVYNEQFF.

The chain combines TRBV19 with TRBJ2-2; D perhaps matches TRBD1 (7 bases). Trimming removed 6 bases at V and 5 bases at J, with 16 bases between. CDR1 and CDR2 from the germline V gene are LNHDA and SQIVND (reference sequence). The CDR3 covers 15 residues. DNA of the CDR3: TGTGCCAGTAGGTGGAGGGACAGCAAAACCGGGGAGCTGTTTTTT. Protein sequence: CASRWRDSKTGELFF.

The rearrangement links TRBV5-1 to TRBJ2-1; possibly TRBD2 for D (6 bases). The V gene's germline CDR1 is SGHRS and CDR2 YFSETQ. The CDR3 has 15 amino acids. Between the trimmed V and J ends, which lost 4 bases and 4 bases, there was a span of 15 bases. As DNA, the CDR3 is TGCGCCAGCAGCCCCCTTCCCGCGGGGTACAATGAGCAGTTCTTC. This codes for CASSPLPAGYNEQFF.